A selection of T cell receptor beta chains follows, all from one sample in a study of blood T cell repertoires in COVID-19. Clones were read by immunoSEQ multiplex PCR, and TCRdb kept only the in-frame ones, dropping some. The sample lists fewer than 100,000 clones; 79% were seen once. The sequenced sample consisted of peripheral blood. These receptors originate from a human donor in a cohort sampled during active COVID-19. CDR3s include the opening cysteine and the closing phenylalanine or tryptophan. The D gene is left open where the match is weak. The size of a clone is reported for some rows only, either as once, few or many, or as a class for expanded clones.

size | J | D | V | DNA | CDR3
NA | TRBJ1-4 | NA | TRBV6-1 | TGTGCCAGCAGTGAGGGGGGAAGGGAAAAACTGTTTTTT | CASSEGGREKLFF
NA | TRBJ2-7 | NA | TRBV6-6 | TGTGCCAGCAGTTACTCGATCCCGGAGAGCTCCTACGAGCAGTACTTC | CASSYSIPESSYEQYF
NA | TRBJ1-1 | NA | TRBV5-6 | TGTGCCAGCAGCTTGTTTAACTTTGAAGCTTTCTTT | CASSLFNFEAFF
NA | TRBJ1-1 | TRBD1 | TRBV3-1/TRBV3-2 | TGTGCCAGCACCAAAGGACAGGGAATTCTGAACACTGAAGCTTTCTTT | CASTKGQGILNTEAFF
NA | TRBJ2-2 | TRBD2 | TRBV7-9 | TGTGCCAGCCCGCCAGCGGGATCCAACACCGGGGAGCTGTTTTTT | CASPPAGSNTGELFF
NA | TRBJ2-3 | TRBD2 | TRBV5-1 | TGCGCCAGCAGCTTGGGTGTTCTAGCGGGAGACACAGATACGCAGTATTTT | CASSLGVLAGDTDTQYF
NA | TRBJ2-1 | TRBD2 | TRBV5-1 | TGCGCCAGCAGCTTGGCCCCAGCGGGAGGGCCGGCTTTGCAGTTCTTC | CASSLAPAGGPALQFF
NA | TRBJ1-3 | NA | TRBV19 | TGTGCCAGTAGTATAAATGGCAACTCTGGAAACACCATATATTTT | CASSINGNSGNTIYF
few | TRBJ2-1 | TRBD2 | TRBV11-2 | TGTGCCAGCAGCTTAGGTAGCCATAGCGGGGCCAATGAGCAGTTCTTC | CASSLGSHSGANEQFF
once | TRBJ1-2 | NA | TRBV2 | TGTGCCAGCAGCAATCTCCCCCGGGGGGGGCATGGCTACACCTTC | CASSNLPRGGHGYTF
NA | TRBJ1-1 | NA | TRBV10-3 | TGTGCCATCAGTGAGGCCCAGCATGGACAGAACACTGAAGCTTTCTTT | CAISEAQHGQNTEAFF
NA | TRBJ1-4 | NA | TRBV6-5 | TGTGCCAGCGGAGGGGTGGGGGAAAAACTGTTTTTT | CASGGVGEKLFF
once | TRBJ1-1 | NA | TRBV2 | TGTGCCAGCGGAGGTATCATGAACACTGAAGCTTTCTTT | CASGGIMNTEAFF
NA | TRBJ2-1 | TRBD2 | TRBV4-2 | TGTGCCAGCAGCCACGCGGGAGGGGGGGCCATTTACAATGAGCAGTTCTTC | CASSHAGGGAIYNEQFF
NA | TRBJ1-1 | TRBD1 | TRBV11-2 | TGTGCCAGCAGCTTTACACAGGGGGGAAACACTGAAGCTTTCTTT | CASSFTQGGNTEAFF
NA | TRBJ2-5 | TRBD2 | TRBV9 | TGTGCCAGCAGCACCACTAGCGGGAGACCCGAGGGGACCCAGTACTTC | CASSTTSGRPEGTQYF
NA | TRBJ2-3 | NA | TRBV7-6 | TGTGCCAGCAGCTTAGTAGACAACCCCACAGATACGCAGTATTTT | CASSLVDNPTDTQYF
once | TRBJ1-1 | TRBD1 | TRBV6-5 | TGTGCCAGCACCCCATCCGGGACAGGTCGTGCTTTCTTT | CASTPSGTGRAFF
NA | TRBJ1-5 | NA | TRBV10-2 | TGCGCCACCGGGGGAGGAAAAATAGGCAATCAGCCCCAGCATTTT | CATGGGKIGNQPQHF
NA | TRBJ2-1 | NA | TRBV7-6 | TGTGCCAGCAGCCGAGGGCTACCTCCCAACAATGAGCAGTTCTTC | CASSRGLPPNNEQFF
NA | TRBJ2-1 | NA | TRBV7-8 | TGTGCCAGCAGCTTAGTAGAGGCAGGGCCGATTTACAATGAGCAGTTCTTC | CASSLVEAGPIYNEQFF
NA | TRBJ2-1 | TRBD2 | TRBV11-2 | TGTGCCAGCAGCTTGAGCGGGATGGATGTGGATGAGCAGTTCTTC | CASSLSGMDVDEQFF
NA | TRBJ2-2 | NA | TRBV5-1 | TGCGCCAGCAGCGAGGGCGTGGGCACCGGGGAGCTGTTTTTT | CASSEGVGTGELFF